These T cell receptor beta chains were read from a single sample in a study of radiotherapy plus CTLA-4 blockade in lung cancer. The table came from immunoSEQ multiplex PCR; TCRdb's copy has only in-frame clones and leaves some out. The sample lists 58,000 or so clones, roughly 80% occurring once. This sample comprised peripheral blood, obtained from a patient treated with radiotherapy plus ipilimumab. These receptors were collected from a human donor with non-small cell lung cancer who had a complete response to radiotherapy plus ipilimumab. The CDR3 runs from the conserved cysteine through the conserved F or W. Fields, in order: J gene, D gene, clone size, V gene, CDR3 DNA, CDR3 protein. D genes are given only for firm matches. The listing skips clone size in some rows; elsewhere it reads once, few, many or a size class.

>TRBJ1-6|-|-|TRBV18
TGTGCCAGCTCACCCCGGGAAGCGGGGTATAATTCACCCCTCCACTTT
CASSPREAGYNSPLHF
>TRBJ1-1|-|-|TRBV4-1
TGCGCCAGCAGCCATTTGACAAGAAACACTGAAGCTTTCTTT
CASSHLTRNTEAFF
>TRBJ2-1|TRBD1|-|TRBV6-6
TGTGCCAGCAGTTGGGACAGGGGGCAGAATGAGCAGTTCTTC
CASSWDRGQNEQFF
>TRBJ2-7|-|few|TRBV14
TGTGCCAGCAGCCAAGCGGGATACTCCTACGAGCAGTACTTC
CASSQAGYSYEQYF
>TRBJ2-5|TRBD2|-|TRBV6-5
TGTGCCAGTCGCGTTCTAGCGGGAGCCGGGGAGACCCAGTACTTC
CASRVLAGAGETQYF
>TRBJ1-2|TRBD1|few|TRBV7-8
TGTGCCAGCAGCATTACAGGGGCACGAGCCGACTATGGCTACACCTTC
CASSITGARADYGYTF
>TRBJ2-2|-|-|TRBV15
TGTGCCACCAGCAGACCTCCTGAGGGCAACACCGGGGAGCTGTTTTTT
CATSRPPEGNTGELFF
>TRBJ2-1|TRBD2|-|TRBV4-3
TGCGCCAGCAGCCAAGATGTATTAGCGGGGGGCCATTACAATGAGCAGTTCTTC
CASSQDVLAGGHYNEQFF
>TRBJ1-5|TRBD1|-|TRBV10-3
TGTGCCATCAGTGAGGAACAGGGGGCCTTCAATCAGCCCCAGCATTTT
CAISEEQGAFNQPQHF
>TRBJ2-7|-|-|TRBV7-9
TGTGCCAGCAGCTTACCCGCTAGCTCCTACGAGCAGTACTTC
CASSLPASSYEQYF
>TRBJ2-4|TRBD2|-|TRBV7-9
TGTGCCAGCAGCGCCGGCGGGGGGAGCATTCAGTACTTC
CASSAGGGSIQYF
>TRBJ1-1|-|-|TRBV29-1
TGCAGCGGGCGGGGAGGTGACACTGAAGCTTTCTTT
CSGRGGDTEAFF
>TRBJ1-3|TRBD1|-|TRBV10-3
TGTGCCATCAGTGATACAGGGGGCAGTGGAAACACCATATATTTT
CAISDTGGSGNTIYF
>TRBJ2-7|-|-|TRBV5-1
TGCGCCAGCAGCTTGGGGGACACAGCCTACGAGCAGTACTTC
CASSLGDTAYEQYF
>TRBJ2-7|-|-|TRBV11-3
TGTGCCAGCAGCAAGGGGGGGGCCTACGAGCAGTACTTC
CASSKGGAYEQYF
>TRBJ1-5|TRBD1|-|TRBV7-6
TGTGCCAGCAGCTTAACACCCCCGACAGGGAGTCAGCCCCAGCATTTT
CASSLTPPTGSQPQHF
>TRBJ1-6|-|-|TRBV9
TGTGCCAGCAGCGTAGGAGGACTTAATTCACCCCTCCACTTT
CASSVGGLNSPLHF
>TRBJ1-1|-|-|TRBV10-1
TGCGCCAGCAGCCCCGAGGGTTTGAACACTGAAGCTTTCTTT
CASSPEGLNTEAFF
>TRBJ2-1|TRBD2|once|TRBV6-1
TGTGCCAGCAGTGAATGGGGCCTCGCCGGGAGGAGTGCGGATGAGCAGTTCTTC
CASSEWGLAGRSADEQFF
>TRBJ1-2|TRBD1|once|TRBV6-6
TGTGCCAGCAGTTACCGGGGACAGAGGGGGAATGGCTACACCTTC
CASSYRGQRGNGYTF
>TRBJ1-6|TRBD1|-|TRBV10-3
TGTGCCATCAGTCTTGGGACAGGCTCTTCCCTCCACTTT
CAISLGTGSSLHF
>TRBJ2-1|-|-|TRBV25-1
TGTGCCAGCAGCCGGGACTTTTCCTACAATGAGCAGTTCTTC
CASSRDFSYNEQFF
>TRBJ2-2|TRBD2|-|TRBV9
TGTGCCAGCAGCGTGGGACTAGCGGGAGGTTGGGACGGGGAGCTGTTTTTT
CASSVGLAGGWDGELFF
>TRBJ2-1|TRBD1|-|TRBV27
TGTGCCAGCAGTCTCCAGGACAGGCCCAATGAGCAGTTCTTC
CASSLQDRPNEQFF
>TRBJ2-7|TRBD2|-|TRBV4-3
TGCGCCAGCAGCCACCAGCGGGGGGAGCAGTACTTC
CASSHQRGEQYF
>TRBJ2-1|-|-|TRBV29-1
TGCAGCGTCGAGAACTACGCGGGGAATGAGCAGTTCTTC
CSVENYAGNEQFF
>TRBJ2-5|TRBD2|-|TRBV2
TGTGCCAGCAGTAGACTAGCGGGAGAAGAGACCCAGTACTTC
CASSRLAGEETQYF
>TRBJ2-1|TRBD2|-|TRBV6-1
TGTGCCAGCAATGAGGGGCGGGGGGCCTACAATGAGCAGTTCTTC
CASNEGRGAYNEQFF
>TRBJ2-7|TRBD1|-|TRBV7-2
TGTGCCAGCAGCTTAGGGGGACAGACCTACGAGCAGTACTTC
CASSLGGQTYEQYF
>TRBJ2-5|-|-|TRBV28
TGTGCCAGCACAACATCATTACAAGAGACCCAGTACTTC
CASTTSLQETQYF
>TRBJ2-1|TRBD1|-|TRBV7-2
TGTGCCAGCAGCTCGAGACAGGGGTCCTACAATGAGCAGTTCTTC
CASSSRQGSYNEQFF
>TRBJ2-3|TRBD1|-|TRBV7-2
TGTGCCAGCAGCTTAGCGACAGGGGGCCTAAATACGCAGTATTTT
CASSLATGGLNTQYF
>TRBJ2-1|TRBD2|-|TRBV5-4
TGTGCCAGCAGCTCCGGGACTAGCGAAGGAAATGAGCAGTTCTTC
CASSSGTSEGNEQFF
>TRBJ1-1|-|-|TRBV29-1
TGCAGCGGGAGGGGTCAGGGGAACACTGAAGCTTTCTTT
CSGRGQGNTEAFF
>TRBJ1-4|-|once|TRBV25-1
TGTGCCAGCACCTCCACGGCAGGGCTTCGCGAAAAACTGTTTTTT
CASTSTAGLREKLFF
>TRBJ2-2|TRBD2|-|TRBV4-3
TGCGCCAGCAGTCTGGGGGCTAGCGGGGGGGCGGGAACCGGGGAGCTGTTTTTT
CASSLGASGGAGTGELFF
>TRBJ2-6|TRBD1|-|TRBV11-2
TGTGCCAGCAGCGACGTGGGACAGCCGTCCGTCCTGACTTTC
CASSDVGQPSVLTF
>TRBJ1-2|TRBD1|-|TRBV7-8
TGTGCCAGCAGCCGTCGGGACAGGGGGCCCTATGGCTACACCTTC
CASSRRDRGPYGYTF
>TRBJ2-1|TRBD2|-|TRBV6-5
TGTGCCAGCAGTTGGGGACTAGCGGCTTACAATGAGCAGTTCTTC
CASSWGLAAYNEQFF
>TRBJ2-7|TRBD1|-|TRBV11-3
TGTGCCAGCAGCCCCGCCGGGACAGGGGGCCACTACGAGCAGTACTTC
CASSPAGTGGHYEQYF